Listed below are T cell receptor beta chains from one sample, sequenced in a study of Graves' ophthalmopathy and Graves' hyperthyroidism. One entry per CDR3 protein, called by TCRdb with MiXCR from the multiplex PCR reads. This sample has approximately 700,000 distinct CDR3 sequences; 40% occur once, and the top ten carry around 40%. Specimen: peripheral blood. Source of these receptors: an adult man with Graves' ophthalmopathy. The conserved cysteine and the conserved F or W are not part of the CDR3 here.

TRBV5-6	ASSLVHGEFMNTEAF
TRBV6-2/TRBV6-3	ASSSKGDTEAF
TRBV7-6	ASSSRQGVAPLH
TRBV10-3	ASSWTGENGYT
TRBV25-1	ASSLSFMNTEAF
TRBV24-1	ATSDGPLAGELF
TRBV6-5	ASSRTSGGHT
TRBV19	ASSTLRGPEGDEQY
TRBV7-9	ASSPQGAGAYVLT
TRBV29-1	SVETSGYEQY
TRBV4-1	ASSQVVGPRETQY
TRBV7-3	ASSSTGFETQY
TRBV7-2	ASSQRQDRGRQETQY
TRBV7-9	ASSFQNEGDGYT
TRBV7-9	ASSLDSLANTGELF
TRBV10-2	ASSEDGGMSPLH
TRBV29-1	SASNSPYEQY
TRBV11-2	ASSLGFGDRGFEKLF
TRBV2	ASSESSLVRDGYT
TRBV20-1	SARGGEEKLF
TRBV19	ATRHAIVTGELF
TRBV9	ASSRGGGQGADNSPLH
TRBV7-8	ASSAHRGMNTEAF
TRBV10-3	AILLDGGVGYT
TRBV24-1	ATSAPGGTGANVLT